This T cell receptor beta chain was recorded in a study of human T cells and chemical hapten exposure. On the study more broadly: While the approximately 22-week study was under way, patients received diphenylcyclopropenone on the scalp every week.

TCRdb reanalysed the RACE reads using MiXCR and keeps one entry per CDR3 protein. Of under 200,000 distinct CDR3 sequences listed, around 30% were seen once; the top ten hold roughly 3%. The time point was: pre-sensitization, week 0. Treatment indicated: therapeutic diphenylcyclopropenone sensitization with weekly scalp DPC. The clonotype originates from a young woman with alopecia areata. Some clones in this sample may be carry-over from other donors' samples. Sequenced material: whole blood, taken in connection with sensitization to the hapten diphenylcyclopropenone (DPC).

Here the CDR3 reads CASSSGTSIGEQYF. CDR3 in DNA: TGTGCCAGCAGTTCCGGGACTAGTATCGGGGAGCAGTACTTC. V and J are TRBV27 and TRBJ2-7, with TRBD2 identical over 8 bases. CDR3 length: 14 amino acids. Germline CDR1 MNHEY, CDR2 SMNVEV (reference sequence). The trim removed 4 bases at V and 7 bases at J, leaving 9 bases unmatched.